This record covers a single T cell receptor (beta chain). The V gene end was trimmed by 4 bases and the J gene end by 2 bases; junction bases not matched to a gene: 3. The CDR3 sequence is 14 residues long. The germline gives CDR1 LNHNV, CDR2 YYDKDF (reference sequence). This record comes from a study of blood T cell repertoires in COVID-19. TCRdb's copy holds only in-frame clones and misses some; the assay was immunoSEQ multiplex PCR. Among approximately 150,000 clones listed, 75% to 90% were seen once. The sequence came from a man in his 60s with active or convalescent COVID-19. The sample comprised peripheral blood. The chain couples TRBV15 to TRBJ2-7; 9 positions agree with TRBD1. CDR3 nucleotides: TGTGCCACCAGCAACCGGGACAGGGCCTACGAGCAGTACTTC. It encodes CATSNRDRAYEQYF.